This is a list of T cell receptor beta chains from one sample in a study of cytomegalovirus exposure and HLA in healthy donors. Repertoires were generated with immunoSEQ multiplex PCR, while TCRdb's copy carries only in-frame clones and drops some. The table lists approximately 140,000 clones, 73% of them singletons. Sequenced sample: PBMCs. Receptors were obtained from a human donor in good health. CDR3s include the opening cysteine and the closing phenylalanine or tryptophan. The D gene is left open where the match is weak. Some rows mark clone size as missing; the rest say once, few, many or name a class of expanded clone.

V gene	J gene	clone size	D gene	CDR3 protein	CDR3 DNA
TRBV4-2	TRBJ2-3	-	-	CASSQAIRGSTQYF	TGTGCCAGCAGCCAAGCCATTCGGGGGAGTACGCAGTATTTT
TRBV5-4	TRBJ2-3	-	TRBD1	CASSRGDRGSITDTQYF	TGTGCCAGCAGCCGGGGGGACAGGGGGTCTATCACAGATACGCAGTATTTT
TRBV2	TRBJ1-3	-	TRBD1	CASSEGTGGDTIYF	TGTGCCAGCAGTGAAGGGACAGGGGGAGACACCATATATTTT
TRBV7-8	TRBJ2-1	-	TRBD2	CASSLFALAGIYNEQFF	TGTGCCAGCAGCTTATTTGCACTAGCGGGGATATACAATGAGCAGTTCTTC
TRBV15	TRBJ1-2	-	-	CATSRDADFSPRGYTF	TGTGCCACCAGCAGAGATGCGGACTTCTCGCCCCGGGGCTACACCTTC
TRBV9	TRBJ2-1	-	-	CASSVVDGLTYNEQFF	TGTGCCAGCAGCGTAGTGGACGGACTCACTTACAATGAGCAGTTCTTC
TRBV4-1	TRBJ2-2	once	-	CASSQTSTGELFF	TGCGCCAGCAGCCAGACAAGCACCGGGGAGCTGTTTTTT
TRBV9	TRBJ2-3	-	TRBD1	CASSVATGTGRDTQYF	TGTGCCAGCAGCGTAGCTACCGGGACAGGGCGAGATACGCAGTATTTT
TRBV10-3	TRBJ2-3	-	TRBD2	CAISDGGGPGTQYF	TGTGCCATCAGTGATGGGGGAGGGCCCGGGACGCAGTATTTT
TRBV5-1	TRBJ2-5	-	-	CASSHDRVQETQYF	TGCGCCAGCAGCCACGACAGAGTCCAAGAGACCCAGTACTTC
TRBV18	TRBJ2-1	few	TRBD2	CASSPTSVQYNEQFF	TGTGCCAGCTCACCGACTAGCGTGCAGTACAATGAGCAGTTCTTC
TRBV5-4	TRBJ2-2	-	-	CASSRGQTGELFF	TGTGCCAGCAGCCGTGGACAGACCGGGGAGCTGTTTTTT
TRBV20-1	TRBJ2-1	few	TRBD2	CSAGLAVEQFF	TGCAGTGCTGGACTAGCTGTTGAGCAGTTCTTC
TRBV9	TRBJ2-7	-	-	CASSSGQTYEQYF	TGTGCCAGCAGCTCAGGACAGACCTACGAGCAGTACTTC
TRBV6-5	TRBJ1-6	few	TRBD1	CASSYSTGEDNSPLHF	TGTGCCAGCAGTTACTCGACAGGGGAAGATAATTCACCCCTCCACTTT
TRBV29-1	TRBJ1-1	-	TRBD1	CSGGQGVRKTEAFF	TGCAGCGGTGGACAGGGTGTAAGAAAAACTGAAGCTTTCTTT
TRBV7-8	TRBJ2-2	-	-	CASSLATSRRELFF	TGTGCCAGCAGCTTAGCCACTAGCCGCAGGGAGCTGTTTTTT
TRBV27	TRBJ2-7	-	-	CASSFGPGTPYEQYF	TGTGCCAGCAGTTTCGGCCCGGGTACGCCCTACGAGCAGTACTTC
TRBV5-1	TRBJ2-1	few	TRBD1	CASSLNQGDLDEQFF	TGCGCCAGCAGCTTGAATCAGGGGGATCTCGATGAGCAGTTCTTC
TRBV7-2	TRBJ1-2	-	TRBD1	CASSPPTGPNYGYTF	TGTGCCAGCAGCCCACCGACAGGGCCTAACTATGGCTACACCTTC
TRBV25-1	TRBJ2-7	-	TRBD1	CASSETGALTYEQYF	TGTGCCAGCAGTGAGACAGGGGCCCTGACCTACGAGCAGTACTTC
TRBV19	TRBJ1-5	-	TRBD1	CASSIEANRGRVGSNQPQHF	TGTGCCAGTAGTATAGAGGCTAACAGGGGGCGCGTGGGGAGCAATCAGCCCCAGCATTTT
TRBV5-4	TRBJ1-1	-	-	CASSPPNLQAGGTEAFF	TGTGCCAGCAGCCCGCCTAATTTACAGGCCGGGGGCACTGAAGCTTTCTTT
TRBV5-4	TRBJ1-2	few	-	CASSSQGNYGYTF	TGTGCCAGCAGCTCGCAGGGAAACTATGGCTACACCTTC
TRBV10-3	TRBJ2-5	-	-	CAISESLGGGQETQYF	TGTGCCATCAGTGAGTCGCTTGGGGGGGGCCAGGAGACCCAGTACTTC
TRBV28	TRBJ1-5	few	-	CASSLFNSNQPQHF	TGTGCCAGCAGTTTGTTTAATAGCAATCAGCCCCAGCATTTT
TRBV29-1	TRBJ2-2	-	TRBD1	CSVAGTENTGELFF	TGCAGCGTTGCCGGGACAGAGAACACCGGGGAGCTGTTTTTT
TRBV5-4	TRBJ2-5	once	TRBD2	CASSLAGAGGGTQETQYF	TGTGCCAGCAGCTTGGCCGGGGCGGGAGGGGGTACCCAAGAGACCCAGTACTTC
TRBV29-1	TRBJ2-5	-	TRBD2	CLARGGETQYF	TGCCTCGCCCGGGGGGGGGAGACCCAGTACTTC
TRBV27	TRBJ1-5	-	TRBD1	CASSLTGDQPQHF	TGTGCCAGCAGTTTGACAGGGGATCAGCCCCAGCATTTT
TRBV19	TRBJ2-1	-	-	CASSIDLLGASSYNEQFF	TGTGCCAGTAGTATAGACCTGTTGGGGGCTAGCTCCTACAATGAGCAGTTCTTC
TRBV7-7	TRBJ2-1	-	TRBD2	CASSLAGDMSNEQFF	TGTGCTAGCAGCTTAGCGGGAGATATGAGCAATGAGCAGTTCTTC
TRBV5-1	TRBJ1-3	few	-	CASSLEGRFSGNTIYF	TGCGCCAGCAGCTTGGAAGGCAGGTTCTCTGGAAACACCATATATTTT
TRBV30	TRBJ2-1	-	TRBD2	CAWSGGLAAYNEQFF	TGTGCCTGGAGTGGGGGACTAGCGGCCTACAATGAGCAGTTCTTC
TRBV18	TRBJ2-5	-	-	CASSAGLTQETQYF	TGTGCCAGCTCCGCTGGACTAACCCAAGAGACCCAGTACTTC
TRBV11-2	TRBJ1-2	-	TRBD1	CASSLAGQLYGYTF	TGTGCCAGCAGCTTAGCGGGACAGCTATATGGCTACACCTTC
TRBV4-1	TRBJ1-2	-	TRBD1	CASSPPGDSENYGYTF	TGCGCCAGCAGCCCCCCCGGGGACAGTGAGAACTATGGCTACACCTTC
TRBV12-5	TRBJ2-3	-	-	CASGLVIAKTSGTDTQYF	TGTGCTAGTGGTTTGGTTATCGCGAAAACCAGCGGGACAGATACGCAGTATTTT
TRBV9	TRBJ2-1	-	-	CASSPLAESYNEQFF	TGTGCCAGCAGCCCCTTGGCGGAATCCTACAATGAGCAGTTCTTC
TRBV6-6	TRBJ1-1	few	TRBD1	CASSRQGATSEAFF	TGTGCCAGCAGCCGACAGGGGGCGACCTCTGAAGCTTTCTTT
TRBV5-5	TRBJ1-5	few	-	CASAQGQGGNQPQHF	TGTGCCAGCGCCCAGGGGCAGGGCGGCAATCAGCCCCAGCATTTT
TRBV7-9	TRBJ2-5	-	-	CASSLDTQETQYF	TGTGCCAGCAGCTTAGACACCCAAGAGACCCAGTACTTC
TRBV5-8	TRBJ2-1	-	TRBD2	CASSLVLGTRGYNEQFF	TGTGCCAGCAGCTTGGTATTGGGGACTAGGGGATACAATGAGCAGTTCTTC
TRBV6-1	TRBJ2-7	-	-	CASSVRQIYEQYF	TGTGCCAGCAGTGTTAGACAGATCTACGAGCAGTACTTC
TRBV19	TRBJ2-7	-	TRBD2	CASSLRLALYEEQYF	TGTGCCAGTAGTTTGCGACTAGCGCTTTACGAAGAGCAGTACTTC
TRBV5-4	TRBJ2-3	-	TRBD2	CASSLVWGGTDTQYF	TGTGCCAGCAGCTTGGTCTGGGGGGGGACAGATACGCAGTATTTT
TRBV5-6	TRBJ1-1	-	-	CASSLNLPFTEAFF	TGTGCCAGCAGCTTGAATCTCCCGTTCACTGAAGCTTTCTTT
TRBV4-1	TRBJ2-1	few	TRBD2	CASSQIAGGYDNEQFF	TGCGCCAGCAGCCAAATAGCGGGAGGATATGACAATGAGCAGTTCTTC